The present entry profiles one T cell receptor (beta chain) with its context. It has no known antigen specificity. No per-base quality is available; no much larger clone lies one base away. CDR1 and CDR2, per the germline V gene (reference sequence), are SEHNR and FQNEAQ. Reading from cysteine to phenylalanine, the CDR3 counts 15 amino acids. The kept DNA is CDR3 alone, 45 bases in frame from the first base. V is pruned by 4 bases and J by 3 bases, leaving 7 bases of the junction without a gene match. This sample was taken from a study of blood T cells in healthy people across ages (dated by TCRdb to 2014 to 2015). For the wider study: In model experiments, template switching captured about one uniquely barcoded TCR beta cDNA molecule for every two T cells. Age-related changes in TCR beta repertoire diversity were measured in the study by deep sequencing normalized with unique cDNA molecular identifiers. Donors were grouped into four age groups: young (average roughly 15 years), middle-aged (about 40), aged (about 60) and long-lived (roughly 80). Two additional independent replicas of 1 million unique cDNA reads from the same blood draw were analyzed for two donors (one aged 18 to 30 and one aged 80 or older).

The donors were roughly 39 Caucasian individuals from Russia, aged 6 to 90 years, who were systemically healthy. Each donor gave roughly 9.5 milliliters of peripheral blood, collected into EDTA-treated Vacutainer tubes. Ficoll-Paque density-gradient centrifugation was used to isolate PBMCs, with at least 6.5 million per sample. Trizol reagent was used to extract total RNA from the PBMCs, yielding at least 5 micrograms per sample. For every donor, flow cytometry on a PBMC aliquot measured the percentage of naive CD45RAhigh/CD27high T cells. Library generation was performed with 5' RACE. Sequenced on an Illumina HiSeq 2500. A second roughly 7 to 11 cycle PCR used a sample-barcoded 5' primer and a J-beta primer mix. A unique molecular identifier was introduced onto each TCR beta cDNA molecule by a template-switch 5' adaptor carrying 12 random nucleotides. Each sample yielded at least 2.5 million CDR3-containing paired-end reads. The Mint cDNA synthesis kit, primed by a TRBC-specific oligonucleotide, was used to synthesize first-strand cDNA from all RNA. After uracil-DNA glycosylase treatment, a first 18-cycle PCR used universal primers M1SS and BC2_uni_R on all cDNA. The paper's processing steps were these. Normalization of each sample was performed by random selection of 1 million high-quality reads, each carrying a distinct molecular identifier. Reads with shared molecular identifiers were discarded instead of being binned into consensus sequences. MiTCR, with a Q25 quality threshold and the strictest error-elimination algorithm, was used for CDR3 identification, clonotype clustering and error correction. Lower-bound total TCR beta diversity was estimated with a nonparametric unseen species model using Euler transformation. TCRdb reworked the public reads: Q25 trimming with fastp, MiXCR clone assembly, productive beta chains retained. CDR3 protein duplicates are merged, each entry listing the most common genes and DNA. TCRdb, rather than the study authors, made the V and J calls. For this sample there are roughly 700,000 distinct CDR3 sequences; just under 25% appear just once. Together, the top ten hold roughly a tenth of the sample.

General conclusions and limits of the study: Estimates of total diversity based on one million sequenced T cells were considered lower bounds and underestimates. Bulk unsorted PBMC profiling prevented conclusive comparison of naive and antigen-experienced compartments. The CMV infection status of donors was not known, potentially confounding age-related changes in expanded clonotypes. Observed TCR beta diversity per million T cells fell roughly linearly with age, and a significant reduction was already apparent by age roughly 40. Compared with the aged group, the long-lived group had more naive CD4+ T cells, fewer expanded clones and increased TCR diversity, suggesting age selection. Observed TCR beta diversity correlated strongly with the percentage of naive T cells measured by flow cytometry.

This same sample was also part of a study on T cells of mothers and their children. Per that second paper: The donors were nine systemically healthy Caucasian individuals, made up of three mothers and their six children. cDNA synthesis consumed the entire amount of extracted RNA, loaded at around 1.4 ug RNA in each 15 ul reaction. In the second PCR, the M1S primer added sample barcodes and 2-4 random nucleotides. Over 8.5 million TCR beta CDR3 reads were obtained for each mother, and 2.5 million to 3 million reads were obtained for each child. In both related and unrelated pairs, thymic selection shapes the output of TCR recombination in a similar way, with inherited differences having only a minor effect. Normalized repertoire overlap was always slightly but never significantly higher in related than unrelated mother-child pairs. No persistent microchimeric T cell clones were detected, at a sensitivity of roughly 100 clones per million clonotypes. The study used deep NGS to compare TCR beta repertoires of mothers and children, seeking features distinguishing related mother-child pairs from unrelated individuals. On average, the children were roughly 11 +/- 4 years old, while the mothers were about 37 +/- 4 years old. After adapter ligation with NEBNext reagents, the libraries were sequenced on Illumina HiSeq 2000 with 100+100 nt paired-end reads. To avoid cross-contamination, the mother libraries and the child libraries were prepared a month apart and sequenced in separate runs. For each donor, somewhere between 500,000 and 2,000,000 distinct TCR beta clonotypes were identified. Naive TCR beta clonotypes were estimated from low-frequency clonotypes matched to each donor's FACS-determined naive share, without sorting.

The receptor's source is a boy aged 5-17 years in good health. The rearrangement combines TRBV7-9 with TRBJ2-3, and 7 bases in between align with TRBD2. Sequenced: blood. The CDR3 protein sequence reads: CASSYLLGGTDTQYF. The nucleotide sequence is TGTGCCAGCAGCTACCTCCTGGGAGGGACAGATACGCAGTATTTT.